The entry below gives a single T cell receptor beta chain sequence along with its context. This entry is derived from a study of immune evolution from preneoplasia to lung adenocarcinoma. Sequencing was performed with immunoSEQ multiplex PCR; in TCRdb, only in-frame clones are kept and a portion is missing. Of 6,000 to 6,500 clones listed, 65% to 85% are singletons. Trimming took 2 bases from V and 3 from J, leaving 19 bases between them. The germline CDR1 and CDR2 sequences are SGHAT and FQNNGV. This CDR3 is 17 amino acids long. Sequencing was carried out using FFPE adjacent normal lung tissue. This chain connects TRBV11-2 to TRBJ2-5; no clear D gene. The sequence was obtained from a donor of 70 years or more with lung adenocarcinoma. CDR3 region: CASSLWDGVEVKETQYF. The CDR3 nucleotides read TGTGCCAGCAGCTTATGGGATGGGGTAGAAGTCAAAGAGACCCAGTACTTC.